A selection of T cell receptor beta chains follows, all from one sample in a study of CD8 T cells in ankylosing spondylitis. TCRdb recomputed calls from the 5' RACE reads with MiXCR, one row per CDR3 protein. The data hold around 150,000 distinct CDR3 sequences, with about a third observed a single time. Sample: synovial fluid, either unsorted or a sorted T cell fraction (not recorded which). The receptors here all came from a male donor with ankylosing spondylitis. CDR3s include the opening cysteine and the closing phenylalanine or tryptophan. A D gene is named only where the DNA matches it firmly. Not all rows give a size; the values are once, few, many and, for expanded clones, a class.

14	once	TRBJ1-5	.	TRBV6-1	CASSPGEGGQPQHF	TGTGCCAGCAGCCCCGGGGAGGGAGGCCAGCCCCAGCATTTT
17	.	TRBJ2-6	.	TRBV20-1	CSASSGPDRSGANVLTF	TGCAGTGCCAGCTCCGGACCTGACCGCTCTGGGGCCAACGTCCTGACTTTC
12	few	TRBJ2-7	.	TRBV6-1	CASTGRVYEQYF	TGTGCCAGCACCGGGCGAGTCTACGAGCAGTACTTC
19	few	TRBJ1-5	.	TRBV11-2	CASSLGRGGAPEWDQPQHF	TGTGCCAGCAGCTTAGGTCGGGGGGGGGCCCCGGAGTGGGACCAGCCCCAGCATTTT
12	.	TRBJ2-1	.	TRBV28	CASSLRVNEQFF	TGTGCCAGCAGTTTAAGGGTCAATGAGCAGTTCTTC
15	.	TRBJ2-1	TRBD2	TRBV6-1	CASSEGTSGYNEQFF	TGTGCCAGCAGTGAGGGGACTAGCGGGTACAATGAGCAGTTCTTC
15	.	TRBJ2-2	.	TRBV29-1	CSVDGGSANTGELFF	TGCAGCGTTGATGGCGGAAGCGCGAACACCGGGGAGCTGTTTTTT
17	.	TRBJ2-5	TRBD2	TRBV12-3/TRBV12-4	CASSLGLAGGTGETQYF	TGTGCCAGCAGTTTAGGACTAGCGGGAGGGACGGGGGAGACCCAGTACTTC
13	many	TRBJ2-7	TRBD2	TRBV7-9	CASSSFAGAEQYF	TGTGCCAGCAGCTCTTTTGCGGGAGCCGAGCAGTACTTC
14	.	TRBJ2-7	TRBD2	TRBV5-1	CASSSRGGLYEQYF	TGCGCCAGCAGCTCCCGGGGGGGGCTCTACGAGCAGTACTTC
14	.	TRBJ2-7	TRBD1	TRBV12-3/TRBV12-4	CASRYGTGPGEQYF	TGTGCCAGCAGATATGGGACAGGGCCCGGCGAGCAGTACTTC
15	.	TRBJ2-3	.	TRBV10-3	CAALGERDGTDTQYF	TGTGCCGCGCTTGGGGAGCGAGATGGAACAGATACGCAGTATTTT
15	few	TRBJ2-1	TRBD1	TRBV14	CASSRQTGEYNEQFF	TGTGCCAGCAGCCGTCAGACAGGGGAATACAATGAGCAGTTCTTC
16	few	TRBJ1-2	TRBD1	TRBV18	CASSPRGDRPTYGYTF	TGTGCCAGCTCACCAAGGGGGGACAGGCCAACCTATGGCTACACCTTC
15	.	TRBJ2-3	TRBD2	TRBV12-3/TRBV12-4	CASSLTSGGSDTQYF	TGTGCCAGCAGTTTAACTAGCGGGGGTTCAGATACGCAGTATTTT
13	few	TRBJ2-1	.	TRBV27	CASSLAQHNEQFF	TGTGCCAGCAGTTTAGCACAGCACAATGAGCAGTTCTTC
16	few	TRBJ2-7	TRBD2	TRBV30	CAWSVMGLAASYEQYF	TGTGCCTGGAGTGTGATGGGACTAGCGGCCTCCTACGAGCAGTACTTC
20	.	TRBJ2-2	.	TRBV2	CASSELQDWGTLANTGELFF	TGTGCCAGCAGTGAATTACAGGACTGGGGGACCCTCGCGAACACCGGGGAGCTGTTTTTT
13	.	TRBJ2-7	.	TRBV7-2	CASSLLLGGEQYF	TGTGCCAGCAGCTTACTTTTGGGTGGGGAGCAGTACTTC
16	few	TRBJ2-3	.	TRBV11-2	CASSLDSGWNTDTQYF	TGTGCCAGCAGCTTAGATAGCGGCTGGAATACAGATACGCAGTATTTT
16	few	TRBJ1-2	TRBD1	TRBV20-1	CSASDNQDRGFSGYTF	TGCAGTGCCTCCGATAACCAGGACAGGGGGTTTAGTGGCTACACCTTC
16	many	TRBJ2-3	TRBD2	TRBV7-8	CASSPLTTSGGGAQYF	TGTGCCAGCAGCCCACTAACGACTAGCGGGGGGGGTGCGCAGTATTTT
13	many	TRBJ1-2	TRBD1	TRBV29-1	CSGPGQGAGGYTF	TGCAGCGGGCCCGGACAGGGGGCGGGCGGCTACACCTTC
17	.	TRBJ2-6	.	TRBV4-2	CASSQVKFGSGANVLTF	TGTGCCAGCAGCCAAGTCAAATTTGGATCTGGGGCCAACGTCCTGACTTTC
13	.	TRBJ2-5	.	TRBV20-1	CSVPSRTQETQYF	TGCAGTGTCCCCTCAAGGACCCAAGAGACCCAGTACTTC
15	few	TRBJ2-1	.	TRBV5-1	CASSPPGTLDNREFF	TGCGCCAGCAGCCCTCCCGGGACTCTTGACAACCGTGAGTTCTTC
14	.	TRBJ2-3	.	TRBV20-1	CSASIGEITDTQYF	TGCAGTGCTAGTATCGGGGAAATCACAGATACGCAGTATTTT